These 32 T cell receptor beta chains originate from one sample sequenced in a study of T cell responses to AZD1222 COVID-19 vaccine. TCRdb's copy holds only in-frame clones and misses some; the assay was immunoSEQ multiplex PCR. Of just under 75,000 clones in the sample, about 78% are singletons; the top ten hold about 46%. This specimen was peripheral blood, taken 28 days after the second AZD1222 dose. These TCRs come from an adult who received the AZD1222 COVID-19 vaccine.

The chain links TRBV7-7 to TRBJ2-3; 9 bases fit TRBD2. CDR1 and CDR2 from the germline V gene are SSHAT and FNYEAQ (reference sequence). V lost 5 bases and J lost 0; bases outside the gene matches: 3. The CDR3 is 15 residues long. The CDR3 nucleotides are TGTGCCAGCAGCCGAGCGGGGGGAAGCACAGATACGCAGTATTTT. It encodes CASSRAGGSTDTQYF.

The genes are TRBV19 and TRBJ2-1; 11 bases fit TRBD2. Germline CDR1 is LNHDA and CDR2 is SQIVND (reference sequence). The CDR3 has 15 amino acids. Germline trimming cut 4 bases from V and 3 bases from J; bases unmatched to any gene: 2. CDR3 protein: CASSTLAGDYNEQFF. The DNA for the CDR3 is TGTGCCAGTAGTACACTAGCGGGAGACTACAATGAGCAGTTCTTC.

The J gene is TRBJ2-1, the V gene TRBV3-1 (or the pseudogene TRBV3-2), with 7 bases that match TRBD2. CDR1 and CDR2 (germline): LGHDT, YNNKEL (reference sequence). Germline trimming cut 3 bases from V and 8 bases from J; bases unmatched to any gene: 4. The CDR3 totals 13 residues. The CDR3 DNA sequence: TGTGCCAGCAGCCAGCGGGGGTGGGATGAGCAGTTCTTC. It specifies CASSQRGWDEQFF.

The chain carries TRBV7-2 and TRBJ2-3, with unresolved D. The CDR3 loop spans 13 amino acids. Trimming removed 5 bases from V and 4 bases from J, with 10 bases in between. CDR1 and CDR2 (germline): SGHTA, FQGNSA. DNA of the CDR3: TGTGCCAGCAGCCTTGATACCCCAGATACGCAGTATTTT. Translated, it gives CASSLDTPDTQYF.

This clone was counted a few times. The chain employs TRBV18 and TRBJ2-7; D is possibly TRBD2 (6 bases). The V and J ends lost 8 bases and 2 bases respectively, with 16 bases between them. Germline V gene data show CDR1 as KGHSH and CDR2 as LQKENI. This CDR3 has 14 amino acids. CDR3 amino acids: CASTPVGGAYEQYF. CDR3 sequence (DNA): TGTGCCAGCACCCCTGTCGGGGGTGCCTACGAGCAGTACTTC.

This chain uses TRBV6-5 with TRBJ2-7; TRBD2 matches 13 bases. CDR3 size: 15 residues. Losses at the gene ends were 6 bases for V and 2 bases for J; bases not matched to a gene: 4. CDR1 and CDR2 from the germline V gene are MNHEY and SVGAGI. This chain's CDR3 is CASSKGTSGTYEQYF. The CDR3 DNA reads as TGTGCCAGCAGCAAAGGGACTAGCGGGACCTACGAGCAGTACTTC.

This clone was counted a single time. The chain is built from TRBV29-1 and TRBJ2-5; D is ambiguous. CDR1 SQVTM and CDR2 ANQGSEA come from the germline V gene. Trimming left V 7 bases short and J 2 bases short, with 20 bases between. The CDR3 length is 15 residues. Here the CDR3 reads CSAIPGSGLQETQYF. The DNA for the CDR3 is TGCAGCGCAATTCCAGGCAGTGGGCTACAAGAGACCCAGTACTTC.

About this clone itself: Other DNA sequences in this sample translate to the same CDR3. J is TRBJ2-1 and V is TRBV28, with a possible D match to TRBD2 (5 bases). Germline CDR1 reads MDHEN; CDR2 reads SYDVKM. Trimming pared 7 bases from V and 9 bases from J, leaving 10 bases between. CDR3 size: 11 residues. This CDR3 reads CASNGRGEQFF. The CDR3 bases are TGTGCCAGCAATGGACGGGGTGAGCAGTTCTTC.

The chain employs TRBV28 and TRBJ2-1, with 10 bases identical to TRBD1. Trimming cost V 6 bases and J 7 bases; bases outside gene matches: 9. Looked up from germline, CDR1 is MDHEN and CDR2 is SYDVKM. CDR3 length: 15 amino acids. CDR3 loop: CASRSPGTGANEQFF. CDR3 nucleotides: TGTGCCAGCAGGTCTCCCGGGACAGGGGCTAATGAGCAGTTCTTC.

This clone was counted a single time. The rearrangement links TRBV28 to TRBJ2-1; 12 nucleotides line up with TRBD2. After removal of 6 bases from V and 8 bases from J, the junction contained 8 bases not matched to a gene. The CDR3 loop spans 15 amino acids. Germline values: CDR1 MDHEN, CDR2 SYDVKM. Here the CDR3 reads CASRDRLAGEDEQFF. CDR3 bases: TGTGCCAGCAGGGACCGACTAGCGGGGGAGGATGAGCAGTTCTTC.

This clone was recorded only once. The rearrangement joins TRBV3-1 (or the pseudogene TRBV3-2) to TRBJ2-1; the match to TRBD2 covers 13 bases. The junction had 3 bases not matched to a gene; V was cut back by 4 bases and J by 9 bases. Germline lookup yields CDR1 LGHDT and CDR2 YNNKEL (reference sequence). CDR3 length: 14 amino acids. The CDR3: CASSPGLAGAEQFF. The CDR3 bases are TGTGCCAGCAGCCCCGGACTAGCGGGAGCTGAGCAGTTCTTC.

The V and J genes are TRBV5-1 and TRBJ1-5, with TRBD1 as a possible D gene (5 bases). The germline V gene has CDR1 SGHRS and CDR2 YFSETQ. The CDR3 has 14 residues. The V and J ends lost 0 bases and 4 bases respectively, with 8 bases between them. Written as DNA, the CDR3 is TGCGCCAGCAGCTTGGCGGGGCAGAATCAGCCCCAGCATTTT. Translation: CASSLAGQNQPQHF.

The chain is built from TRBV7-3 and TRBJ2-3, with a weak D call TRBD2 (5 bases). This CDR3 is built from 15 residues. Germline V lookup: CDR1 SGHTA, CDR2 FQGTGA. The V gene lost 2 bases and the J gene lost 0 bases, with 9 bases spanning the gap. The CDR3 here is CASSLLGGSTDTQYF. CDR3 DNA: TGTGCCAGCAGCTTATTAGGAGGCAGCACAGATACGCAGTATTTT.

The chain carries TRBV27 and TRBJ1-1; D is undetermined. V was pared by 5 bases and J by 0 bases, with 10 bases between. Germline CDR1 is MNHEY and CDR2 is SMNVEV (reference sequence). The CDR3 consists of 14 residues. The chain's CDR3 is CASSRPGMNTEAFF. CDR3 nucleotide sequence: TGTGCCAGCAGTCGGCCCGGGATGAACACTGAAGCTTTCTTT.

The DNA for the CDR3 is TGTGCCAGCAGCACCCGAATAGCCGGGCCCAATCAGCCCCAGCATTTT. This encodes CASSTRIAGPNQPQHF. The rearrangement joins TRBV7-4 to TRBJ1-5, with D unclear. The length of the CDR3 is 16 residues. The V end was cut by 5 bases, the J end by 3 bases, with 17 bases between. Germline CDR1 reads SGHVT; CDR2 reads SQSDAQ.

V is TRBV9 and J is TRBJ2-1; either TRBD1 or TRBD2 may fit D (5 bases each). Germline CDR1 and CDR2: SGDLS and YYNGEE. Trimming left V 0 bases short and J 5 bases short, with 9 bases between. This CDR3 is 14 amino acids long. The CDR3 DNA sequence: TGTGCCAGCAGCGTAGGGGACGGAGACAATGAGCAGTTCTTC. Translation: CASSVGDGDNEQFF.

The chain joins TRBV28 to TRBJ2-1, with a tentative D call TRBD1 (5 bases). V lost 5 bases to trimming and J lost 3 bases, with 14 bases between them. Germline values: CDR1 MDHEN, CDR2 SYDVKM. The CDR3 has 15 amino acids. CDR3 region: CASSHTGNLYNEQFF. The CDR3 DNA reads TGTGCCAGCAGTCACACAGGTAACCTCTACAATGAGCAGTTCTTC.

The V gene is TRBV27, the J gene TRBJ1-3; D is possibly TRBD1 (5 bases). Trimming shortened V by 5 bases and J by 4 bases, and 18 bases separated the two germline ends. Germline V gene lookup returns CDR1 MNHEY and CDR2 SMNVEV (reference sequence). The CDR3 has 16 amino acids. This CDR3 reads CASSPAPGFGGNTIYF. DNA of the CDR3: TGTGCCAGCAGTCCCGCCCCAGGGTTTGGAGGAAACACCATATATTTT.

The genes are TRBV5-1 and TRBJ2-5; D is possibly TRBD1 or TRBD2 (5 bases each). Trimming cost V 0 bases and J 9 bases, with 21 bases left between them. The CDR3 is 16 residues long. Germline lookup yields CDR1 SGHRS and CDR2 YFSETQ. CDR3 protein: CASSLAVVGDDGAQYF. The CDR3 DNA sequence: TGCGCCAGCAGCTTGGCCGTAGTGGGGGACGACGGGGCCCAGTACTTC.

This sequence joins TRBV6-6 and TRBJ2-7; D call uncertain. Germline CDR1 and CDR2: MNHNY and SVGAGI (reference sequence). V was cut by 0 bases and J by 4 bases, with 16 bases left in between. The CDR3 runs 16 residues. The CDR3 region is CASSYSYLGKWYEQYF. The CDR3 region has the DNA TGTGCCAGCAGTTACTCTTACCTGGGAAAGTGGTACGAGCAGTACTTC.

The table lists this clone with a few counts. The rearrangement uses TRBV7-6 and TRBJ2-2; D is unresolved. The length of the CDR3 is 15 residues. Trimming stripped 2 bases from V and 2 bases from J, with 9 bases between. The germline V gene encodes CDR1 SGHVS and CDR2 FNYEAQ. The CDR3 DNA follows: TGTGCCAGCAGCTTATACCTTGCCAACACCGGGGAGCTGTTTTTT. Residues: CASSLYLANTGELFF.

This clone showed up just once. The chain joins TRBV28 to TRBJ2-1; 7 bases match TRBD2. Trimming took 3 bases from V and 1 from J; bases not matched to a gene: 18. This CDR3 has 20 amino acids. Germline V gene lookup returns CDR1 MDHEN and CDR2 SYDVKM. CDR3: CASSFLKAGVERGSYNEQFF. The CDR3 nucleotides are TGTGCCAGCAGTTTCCTTAAGGCGGGAGTTGAAAGAGGGTCCTACAATGAGCAGTTCTTC.

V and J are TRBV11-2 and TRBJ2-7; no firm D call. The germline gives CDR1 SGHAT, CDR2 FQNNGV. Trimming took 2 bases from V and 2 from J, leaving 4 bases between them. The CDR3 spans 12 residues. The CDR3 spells CASSLSTYEQYF. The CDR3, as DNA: TGTGCCAGCAGCTTAAGCACCTACGAGCAGTACTTC.

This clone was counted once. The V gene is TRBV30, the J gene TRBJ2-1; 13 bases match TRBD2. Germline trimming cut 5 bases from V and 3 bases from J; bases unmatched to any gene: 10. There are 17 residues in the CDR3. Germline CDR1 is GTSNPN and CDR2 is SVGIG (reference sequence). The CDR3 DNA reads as TGTGCCTGGGGTAAAGAACGGACTAGCGGGGGCTACAATGAGCAGTTCTTC. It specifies CAWGKERTSGGYNEQFF.

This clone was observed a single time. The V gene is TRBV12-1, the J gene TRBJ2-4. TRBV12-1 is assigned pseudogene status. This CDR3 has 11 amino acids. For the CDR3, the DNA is TGTGCCAGCAGCTTTGTAAGCATTCAGTACTTC. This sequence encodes CASSFVSIQYF.

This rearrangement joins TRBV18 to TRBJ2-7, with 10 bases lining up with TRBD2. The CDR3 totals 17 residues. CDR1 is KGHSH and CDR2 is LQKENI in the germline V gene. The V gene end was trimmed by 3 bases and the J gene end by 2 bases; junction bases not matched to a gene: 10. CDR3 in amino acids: CASSPRAGTSVTYEQYF. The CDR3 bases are TGTGCCAGCTCACCCAGGGCCGGGACTAGCGTAACCTACGAGCAGTACTTC.

Here the CDR3 reads CASSALGTDTQYF. The CDR3 DNA follows: TGTGCCAGCAGCGCTCTCGGCACAGATACGCAGTATTTT. The chain links TRBV9 to TRBJ2-3; no clear D gene. Germline V CDR1 and CDR2: SGDLS, YYNGEE. The V end lost 3 bases, the J end lost 1 base, and 6 bases lay between the germline ends. This CDR3 is 13 amino acids long.

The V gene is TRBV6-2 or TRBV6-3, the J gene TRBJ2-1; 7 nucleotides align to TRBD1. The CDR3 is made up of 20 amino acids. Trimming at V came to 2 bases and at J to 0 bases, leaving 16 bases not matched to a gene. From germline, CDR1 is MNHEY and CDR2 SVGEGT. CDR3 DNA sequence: TGTGCCAGCAGTTACCTAAGGGGGCCACAGGGGACGAGCTCCTACAATGAGCAGTTCTTC. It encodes CASSYLRGPQGTSSYNEQFF.

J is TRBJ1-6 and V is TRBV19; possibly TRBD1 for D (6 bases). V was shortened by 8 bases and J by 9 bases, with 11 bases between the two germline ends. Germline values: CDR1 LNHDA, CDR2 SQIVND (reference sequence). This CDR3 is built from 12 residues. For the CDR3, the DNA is TGTGCCAGTTATGGAGGGGGTTCACCCCTCCACTTT. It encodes CASYGGGSPLHF.

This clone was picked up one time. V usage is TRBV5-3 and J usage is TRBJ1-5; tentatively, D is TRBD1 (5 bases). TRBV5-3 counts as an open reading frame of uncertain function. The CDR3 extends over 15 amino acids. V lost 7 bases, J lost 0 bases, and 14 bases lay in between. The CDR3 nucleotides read TGTGCCAGAGTTTTGAGAGGGGATAGCAATCAGCCCCAGCATTTT. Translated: CARVLRGDSNQPQHF.

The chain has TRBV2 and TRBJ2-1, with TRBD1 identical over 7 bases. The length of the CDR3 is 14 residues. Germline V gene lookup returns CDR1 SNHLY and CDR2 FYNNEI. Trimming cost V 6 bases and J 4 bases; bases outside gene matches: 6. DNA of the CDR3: TGTGCCAGCAGAGACAGGGAAGGATACAATGAGCAGTTCTTC. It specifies CASRDREGYNEQFF.

CDR3 sequence reads: CASSLLGLADNNEQFF. The CDR3 coding sequence is TGTGCCAGCAGCTTACTTGGACTAGCGGATAACAATGAGCAGTTCTTC. The chain links TRBV7-9 to TRBJ2-1, with 10 bases aligning to TRBD2. The CDR3 contains 16 residues. The junction had 6 bases not matched to a gene; V was cut back by 2 bases and J by 5 bases. Per the germline V gene, CDR1 is SEHNR and CDR2 is FQNEAQ (reference sequence). Full variable domain (remainder filled in from reference TRBV7-9 and TRBJ2-1): DTGVSQNPRHKITKRGQNVTFRCDPISEHNRLYWYRQTLGQGPEFLTYFQNEAQLEKSRLLSDRFSAERPKGSFSTLEIQRTEQGDSAMYLCASSLLGLADNNEQFFGPGTRLTVL.